This is a list of T cell receptor beta chains from one sample in a study of CD4+ T cells in melanoma. Here immunoSEQ multiplex PCR was the method, and the copy in TCRdb shows in-frame clones only, minus some. The table has more than 13,000 clones, around four fifths seen once; the top ten hold 5% to 7.5%. Sequencing was done on a sample of cells from a culture (not recorded whether cultured in vitro). These receptors were collected from a human donor with melanoma. Each CDR3 is given with its conserved first and last residue.

>TRBV18|TRBJ2-3
CASSNRMGQGAKESSTDTQYF
>TRBV30|TRBJ2-1
CAWSRHHQQFF
>TRBV19|TRBJ1-6
CASSIGGMGQHNSPLHF
>TRBV6-6|TRBJ1-1
CASRRTDTEAFF
>TRBV25-1|TRBJ2-5
CASSDPSGGTQETQYF
>TRBV2|TRBJ2-3
CASRAGGTDTQYF
>TRBV11-2|TRBJ2-5
CASSLAGWRQETQYF
>TRBV18|TRBJ2-7
CASSPVRVTYEQYF
>TRBV6-4|TRBJ2-3
CASSPVAGAGTDTQYF
>TRBV6-1|TRBJ2-5
CASSWRVAGETQYF
>TRBV30|TRBJ1-4
CAWSSVQQVNEKLFF
>TRBV5-5|TRBJ1-1
CASSLYGVRAFF
>TRBV5-1|TRBJ2-3
CASSYSGGASAQYF
>TRBV7-8|TRBJ2-2
CASAGGDKNTGELFF
>TRBV27|TRBJ2-7
CASSLSSGTYEQYF
>TRBV4-1|TRBJ2-2
CASRRPGQGATGELFF
>TRBV5-4|TRBJ2-1
CASSLPQGYNEQFF
>TRBV2|TRBJ1-2
CASGRERSLYGYTF
>TRBV5-1|TRBJ1-2
CASSLVSGGDRYGYTF
>TRBV4-2|TRBJ1-1
CASRRESQGAFSGTEAFF
>TRBV5-4|TRBJ2-3
CASSLYLGGVTDTQYF
>TRBV10-1|TRBJ2-7
CASSPDRRPYEQYF
>TRBV11-3|TRBJ2-1
CASSGGPGSYNEQFF
>TRBV2|TRBJ2-5
CASSSRDRGETQYF
>TRBV6-5|TRBJ1-1
CASSVQVKGEAFF
>TRBV29-1|TRBJ1-5
CSDLLPRTGGDSNQPQHF
>TRBV2|TRBJ2-5
CASSRQPGETQYF
>TRBV7-8|TRBJ2-7
CASSLTGDSYEQYF
>TRBV6-5|TRBJ1-2
CASSAGMGGYTF
>TRBV5-1|TRBJ2-2
CASSYRTDTGELFF
>TRBV19|TRBJ1-2
CASSLSLTDYGYTF
>TRBV15|TRBJ1-1
CATSREYTNTEAFF
>TRBV18|TRBJ2-6
CASSPPGASGANVLTF
>TRBV18|TRBJ2-5
CASSLGTGGRETQYF
>TRBV11-2|TRBJ2-5
CASSLGQSGWAQYF
>TRBV4-1|TRBJ2-1
CASSQGRFRSSYNEQFF
>TRBV6-1|TRBJ2-5
CASSALAGGVGLKETQYF
>TRBV6-5|TRBJ2-6
CASSSLSGAGANVLTF
>TRBV10-1|TRBJ1-1
CASRWPREAFF
>TRBV2|TRBJ2-7
CATTGGSYEQYF
>TRBV7-2|TRBJ2-6
CASSFGGSGANVLTF
>TRBV12-5|TRBJ2-7
CASGGTLGQNSYEQYF
>TRBV6-6|TRBJ1-4
CASSDGGRENEKLFF
>TRBV29-1|TRBJ2-6
CSVAGGQTYSGANVLTF
>TRBV2|TRBJ2-1
CASSENLEQFF
>TRBV7-9|TRBJ2-1
CASSLQAGGNEQFF
>TRBV9|TRBJ1-2
CASSGSGQGKYGYTF
>TRBV5-1|TRBJ2-5
CASSSGLAGGYQETQYF
>TRBV7-2|TRBJ2-3
CASRLAGGPTDTQYF
>TRBV11-2|TRBJ1-2
CASSATGGHYGYTF
>TRBV5-6|TRBJ1-4
CASSLWGRGEKLFF
>TRBV2|TRBJ2-3
CASSGGSTDTQYF